What follows are 17 T cell receptor beta chains derived from one specimen sequenced in a study of T cell repertoires in cytomegalovirus infection (dated by TCRdb to about 2019). The sequencing machine was an Illumina HiSeq 1500. The public reads were reprocessed in TCRdb via fastp at Q25 and MiXCR, keeping in-frame beta chains. Each CDR3 protein gets just one entry, which takes the most common genes and DNA from the rows behind it. Here the sample has a few hundred thousand distinct CDR3 sequences; approximately 42% occur a single time. The ten largest clones represent about 39% of the sample. The treatment or condition label of this sample denotes: in vitro stimulation with specific CMV peptide epitopes to enrich CMV-specific T cells. No antigen has been identified for these receptors. Sequenced material: cultured PBMCs, taken from culture after CMV antigen stimulation. The origin of the receptors is a human donor in good health (CMV status not recorded). Some clones in this sample may be carry-over from other donors' samples.

Only a few counts were recorded for this clonotype. The rearrangement joins TRBV7-2 to TRBJ2-1; D is uncertain. This CDR3 has 14 amino acids. Trimming took 1 base from V and 2 from J, leaving 6 bases between them. CDR1 SGHTA and CDR2 FQGNSA come from the germline V gene. Written as DNA, the CDR3 is TGTGCCAGCAGCTTAGTTGGACCCTACAATGAGCAGTTCTTC. It specifies CASSLVGPYNEQFF.

This clonotype was seen many times. The chain combines TRBV7-2 with TRBJ2-5; D call uncertain. The germline V gene encodes CDR1 SGHTA and CDR2 FQGNSA. Trimming removed 2 bases at V and 0 bases at J, with 10 bases between. The CDR3 consists of 15 residues. The CDR3 DNA is TGTGCCAGCAGCTTAAGAACAGCTTACCAAGAGACCCAGTACTTC. It translates to CASSLRTAYQETQYF.

The gene calls are TRBV2 and TRBJ1-1; D remains unclear. Trimming took off 2 bases at V and 0 bases at J, with 4 bases between the two ends. CDR1 and CDR2 (germline): SNHLY, FYNNEI. This CDR3 has 13 residues. CDR3 sequence (DNA): TGTGCCAGCAGTGAACAGCTGAACACTGAAGCTTTCTTT. Its translation is CASSEQLNTEAFF.

The J gene is TRBJ2-7, the V gene TRBV20-1; TRBD2 matches 11 bases. CDR3 length equals 15 residues. Germline CDR1 and CDR2: DFQATT and SNEGSKA (reference sequence). With 4 bases clipped from V and 2 bases from J, the junction kept 7 bases outside the gene matches. CDR3: CSATLGLAEPYEQYF. CDR3 bases: TGCAGTGCTACCCTGGGACTAGCGGAACCCTACGAGCAGTACTTC.

This clonotype was seen more than once but under ten times. This chain links TRBV6-2 or TRBV6-3 with TRBJ2-1, with TRBD2 matching 7 bases. Per the germline V gene, CDR1 is MNHEY and CDR2 is SVGEGT. Trimming cost V 2 bases and J 3 bases; bases outside gene matches: 19. The CDR3 consists of 20 residues. This chain's CDR3 is CASSYRASGGGRGFYNEQFF. In nucleotides, the CDR3 is TGTGCCAGCAGTTACAGGGCTAGCGGCGGAGGTAGAGGCTTCTACAATGAGCAGTTCTTC.

V gene TRBV3-1 combines with J gene TRBJ1-3, with D perhaps matching TRBD1 (5 bases). The CDR3 totals 11 residues. Trimming removed 8 bases at V and 9 bases at J, with 11 bases between. The V gene's germline CDR1 is LGHDT and CDR2 YNNKEL (reference sequence). In nucleotides, the CDR3 is TGTGCCAGCGGACAAGTAGGCACCATATATTTT. This sequence encodes CASGQVGTIYF.

The chain uses TRBV7-2 and TRBJ2-7; tentatively, D is TRBD2 (6 bases). Deletions cut 5 bases from V and 2 bases from J, with 13 bases between. Germline V gene lookup returns CDR1 SGHTA and CDR2 FQGNSA. The CDR3 sequence is 14 residues long. The CDR3 sequence: CASSRSGGPYEQYF. The CDR3, as DNA: TGTGCCAGCAGCCGGTCCGGGGGACCCTACGAGCAGTACTTC.

This clonotype has at least ten counts. The V call is TRBV7-8, the J call TRBJ2-3, with a tentative D call TRBD2 (6 bases). The CDR3 is 16 amino acids. Germline-derived CDR1 and CDR2 are SGHVS and FQNEAQ. The ends were cut back, 2 bases at V and 5 bases at J, with 17 bases in the middle. CDR3: CASSLSFGGVKDTQYF. Written as DNA, the CDR3 is TGTGCCAGCAGCTTATCCTTTGGCGGGGTAAAAGATACGCAGTATTTT.

The V call is TRBV6-6, the J call TRBJ2-3; 7 bases line up with TRBD2. The germline V gene has CDR1 MNHNY and CDR2 SVGAGI (reference sequence). Unmatched junction bases numbered 18, after V lost 1 base and J lost 2 bases. The CDR3 spans 20 residues. CDR3 coding DNA: TGTGCCAGCAGTTACTTCCTCCCCTTCCGGCCAGCGGGGTCCACAGATACGCAGTATTTT. Amino acids: CASSYFLPFRPAGSTDTQYF.

The chain recombines TRBV30 with TRBJ2-5; D is possibly TRBD2 (5 bases). The CDR3 is 13 amino acids. V gave up 2 bases and J gave up 1 base, with 8 bases separating them. Germline loops: CDR1 GTSNPN, CDR2 SVGIG (reference sequence). DNA for the CDR3: TGTGCCTGGAGTTGGGGAGCCCAAGAGACCCAGTACTTC. It specifies CAWSWGAQETQYF.

This clonotype occurred a few times. The V and J genes are TRBV10-3 and TRBJ2-5; D might be TRBD1 (6 bases). The CDR3 runs 17 residues. The V and J ends lost 2 bases and 2 bases respectively, with 18 bases between them. CDR1 and CDR2 (germline): ENHRY, SYGVKD. CDR3 loop: CAISETTGHPLQETQYF. DNA of the CDR3: TGTGCCATCAGTGAGACGACGGGACACCCTTTACAAGAGACCCAGTACTTC.

The V gene is TRBV28, the J gene TRBJ2-7; D is perhaps TRBD1 or TRBD2 (6 bases each). The CDR3 totals 15 residues. Germline-derived CDR1 and CDR2 are MDHEN and SYDVKM. The ends were cut back, 6 bases at V and 4 bases at J, with 19 bases in the middle. The CDR3 bases are TGTGCCAGCAGGCCGCGAGGGGGGAACCGGTACGAGCAGTACTTC. Its translation: CASRPRGGNRYEQYF.

This clonotype appeared many times. V gene TRBV7-2 combines with J gene TRBJ2-2, with 9 bases matching TRBD2. The CDR3 spans 17 residues. Unmatched junction bases numbered 8, after V lost 6 bases and J lost 0 bases. CDR1 and CDR2 from the germline V gene are SGHTA and FQGNSA. CDR3 protein: CASSYSGRGANTGELFF. The CDR3 DNA follows: TGTGCCAGCAGTTATAGCGGGAGAGGGGCGAACACCGGGGAGCTGTTTTTT.

There are a few counts of this clonotype. The chain carries TRBV7-2 and TRBJ2-5; TRBD2 aligns across 9 bases. Germline V CDR1 and CDR2: SGHTA, FQGNSA. CDR3 size: 16 residues. V gave up 3 bases and J gave up 4 bases; unmatched junction bases: 9. CDR3 sequence reads: CASSFMGLAVGETQYF. The CDR3 DNA sequence: TGTGCCAGCAGCTTTATGGGACTAGCCGTCGGAGAGACCCAGTACTTC.

About this clonotype: A clone one base away is much larger, so this may be a read error. The rearrangement links TRBV7-8 to TRBJ2-3, with D possibly TRBD1 on 6 matching bases. The CDR3 covers 15 residues. The V end lost 5 bases, the J end lost 8 bases, and 20 bases lay between the germline ends. Germline V lookup: CDR1 SGHVS, CDR2 FQNEAQ. Here the CDR3 DNA reads TGTGCCAGCAGCCCGAGGACAGTCGTGATTGCTACGCAGTATTTT. It yields the protein CASSPRTVVIATQYF.

The J gene is TRBJ2-7, the V gene TRBV6-5; 7 positions agree with TRBD1. The CDR3 runs 12 residues. The germline V gene encodes CDR1 MNHEY and CDR2 SVGAGI. Germline trimming cut 6 bases from V and 6 bases from J; bases unmatched to any gene: 5. CDR3 DNA: TGTGCCAGCAGAACCAGGGGGTCCGAGCAGTACTTC. The encoded protein is CASRTRGSEQYF.

This clonotype was detected only a few times. The gene calls are TRBV7-6 and TRBJ1-4; TRBD1 matches at 8 bases. V was clipped by 2 bases and J by 5 bases; unmatched bases: 4. Per germline, CDR1 SGHVS and CDR2 FNYEAQ. The CDR3 has 15 amino acids. The CDR3 region is CASSLSRGPNEKLFF. The CDR3 DNA reads TGTGCCAGCAGCTTATCCAGGGGGCCAAATGAAAAACTGTTTTTT.